These 17 T cell receptor beta chains came from one sample sequenced in a study of regulatory T cells in long-lasting Graves disease. The TCR beta library used iRepertoire HTBI primers with Arm-PCR amplification of CDR3. One entry per CDR3 protein, called by TCRdb with MiXCR from the multiplex PCR reads. Of roughly 300,000 distinct CDR3 sequences in the sample, 22% were seen once. Stated time point: persistent/refractory GD, antithyroid drugs over 5 years with positive TRAb. RNA isolated from PBMCs was used to make the TCR library. This sample comprised peripheral blood mononuclear cells (PBMCs), obtained when the disease was refractory, from a patient treated with antithyroid drugs. These receptors were collected from a female donor with Graves disease.

The chain recombines TRBV11-3 with TRBJ1-1; D perhaps matches TRBD1 (6 bases). Germline CDR1 is SGHNT and CDR2 is YENEEA. The CDR3 has 15 amino acids. The V end was cut by 3 bases, the J end by 5 bases, with 16 bases between. The CDR3 sequence: CASSLGTRVGTEAFF. Written as DNA, the CDR3 is TGTGCCAGCAGCTTGGGGACAAGGGTAGGAACTGAAGCTTTCTTT.

The chain recombines TRBV18 with TRBJ1-2, with D unclear. The ends were cut back, 3 bases at V and 0 bases at J, with 14 bases in the middle. The CDR3 covers 16 residues. Germline V gene data show CDR1 as KGHSH and CDR2 as LQKENI. CDR3 amino acids: CASSPSGRASNYGYTF. Written as DNA, the CDR3 is TGTGCCAGCTCACCGTCGGGCCGTGCTTCTAACTATGGCTACACCTTC.

The genes are TRBV15 and TRBJ1-1; D remains ambiguous. The length of the CDR3 is 14 residues. Trimming removed 0 bases at V and 2 bases at J, with 7 bases between. Germline V gene data show CDR1 as LNHNV and CDR2 as YYDKDF (reference sequence). The CDR3 spells CATSRESDNTEAFF. The CDR3 bases are TGTGCCACCAGCAGAGAGTCGGACAACACTGAAGCTTTCTTT.

This clonotype was recorded at least ten times. The chain links TRBV24-1 to TRBJ2-2; D remains ambiguous. The CDR3 runs to 13 residues. Germline V gene sequence: CDR1 KGHDR, CDR2 SFDVKD. V lost 9 bases and J lost 8, with 15 bases in between. CDR3 DNA: TGTGCCACCGGCCAGCTCTCAGCGGGGGAGCTGTTTTTT. Translating gives CATGQLSAGELFF.

The rearrangement uses TRBV7-2 and TRBJ2-3, with 9 bases fitting TRBD2. The CDR3 is made up of 15 amino acids. J gave up 5 bases and V 3 bases, and 6 bases lay outside the gene matches. Germline V CDR1 and CDR2: SGHTA, FQGNSA. The CDR3, as DNA: TGTGCCAGCAGCTTCAATAGCGGGAGTGGAGATACGCAGTATTTT. Its translation is CASSFNSGSGDTQYF.

This clonotype was observed once. The chain uses TRBV12-3 or TRBV12-4 and TRBJ2-1, with D possibly matching TRBD2 (5 bases). The CDR3 runs to 14 residues. Trimming stripped 1 base from V and 1 base from J, with 5 bases between. DNA for the CDR3: TGTGCCAGCAGTTTAGGGAGGTCCTACAATGAGCAGTTCTTC. Translated: CASSLGRSYNEQFF.

This clonotype was recorded a few times. This chain links TRBV27 with TRBJ2-5, with D perhaps being TRBD1 or TRBD2 (6 bases each). The CDR3 totals 15 residues. Trimming removed 6 bases at V and 4 bases at J, with 18 bases between. Germline CDR1 is MNHEY and CDR2 is SMNVEV (reference sequence). The CDR3 DNA is TGTGCCAGCAGGGCGGGAAGGGGGAGGACAGAGACCCAGTACTTC. Translated: CASRAGRGRTETQYF.

This chain connects TRBV5-4 to TRBJ2-1; D unresolved. Germline CDR1 is SGHNT and CDR2 is YYREEE (reference sequence). The CDR3 totals 13 residues. Trimming stripped 4 bases from V and 9 bases from J, with 14 bases between. The CDR3 region has the DNA TGTGCCAGCAGCCCTGGGCTGGGAACTGAGCAGTTCTTC. Translating it yields CASSPGLGTEQFF.

This clonotype was detected many times. V usage is TRBV2 and J usage is TRBJ2-5; D ambiguous. The CDR3 spans 12 residues. Germline V gene data show CDR1 as SNHLY and CDR2 as FYNNEI. With 9 bases removed from V and 2 bases from J, the gap between germline ends came to 10 bases. The CDR3 reads CASVTRQETQYF. CDR3 DNA sequence: TGTGCCAGTGTGACACGACAAGAGACCCAGTACTTC.

This clonotype was counted only a few times. The J gene is TRBJ2-5, the V gene TRBV29-1, with 7 bases that match TRBD1. Trimming took 0 bases from V and 5 from J; bases not matched to a gene: 6. CDR1 and CDR2 from the germline V gene are SQVTM and ANQGSEA. This CDR3 has 14 residues. The CDR3 region has the DNA TGCAGCGTTGAAGAACAGGGGATAGCCGAGACCCAGTACTTC. This translates into CSVEEQGIAETQYF.

This clonotype was detected many times. This sequence joins TRBV5-1 and TRBJ1-1; D uncertain. The CDR3 covers 13 residues. Germline V gene data show CDR1 as SGHRS and CDR2 as YFSETQ. Trimming shortened V by 3 bases and J by 3 bases, and 9 bases separated the two germline ends. The CDR3 coding sequence is TGCGCCAGCAGCTCCGGAGAGGACACTGAAGCTTTCTTT. Translating gives CASSSGEDTEAFF. Supplemented by reference TRBV5-1 and TRBJ1-1, the full variable domain reads KAGVTQTPRYLIKTRGQQVTLSCSPISGHRSVSWYQQTPGQGLQFLFEYFSETQRNKGNFPGRFSGRQFSNSRSEMNVSTLELGDSALYLCASSSGEDTEAFFGQGTRLTVV.

The chain is built from TRBV30 and TRBJ2-2; TRBD1 is a possible D gene (10 bases). V was clipped by 8 bases and J by 6 bases, with 28 bases between them. The CDR3 sequence is 17 residues long. Looked up from germline, CDR1 is GTSNPN and CDR2 is SVGIG (reference sequence). CDR3 protein: CALLGTGEAGGPGELFF. The CDR3 DNA reads TGTGCCCTCCTTGGGACAGGGGAGGCGGGAGGGCCCGGGGAGCTGTTTTTT.

This clonotype was seen a handful of times. This chain joins TRBV12-3 or TRBV12-4 and TRBJ1-6; D is perhaps TRBD1 (5 bases). This CDR3 contains 14 residues. V lost 3 bases and J 5 bases, leaving 8 bases between the germline ends. CDR3 DNA: TGTGCCAGCAGTTTTCAGGGAAATAATTCACCCCTCCACTTT. It translates to CASSFQGNNSPLHF.

This clonotype was found many times. The chain links TRBV20-1 to TRBJ2-5; D possibly uses TRBD1 or TRBD2 (5 bases each). The CDR3 runs 15 residues. V lost 6 bases, J lost 3 bases, and 20 bases lay in between. From germline, CDR1 is DFQATT and CDR2 SNEGSKA (reference sequence). Here the CDR3 reads CSASVVGTLKETQYF. CDR3 DNA sequence: TGCAGTGCAAGCGTCGTGGGGACGCTGAAAGAGACCCAGTACTTC.

V gene TRBV20-1 combines with J gene TRBJ2-7, with D tentatively TRBD1 (6 bases). CDR3 length: 12 amino acids. CDR1 and CDR2 from the germline V gene are DFQATT and SNEGSKA (reference sequence). Deletions cut 6 bases from V and 3 bases from J, with 12 bases between. The CDR3 here is CSAPLQGYEQYF. For the CDR3, the DNA is TGCAGTGCCCCCCTACAGGGCTACGAGCAGTACTTC.

This clonotype was recorded a few times. The V gene is TRBV5-4, the J gene TRBJ2-5; D uncertain. The V and J ends lost 5 bases and 1 base respectively, with 9 bases between them. Germline loops: CDR1 SGHNT, CDR2 YYREEE (reference sequence). This CDR3 has 13 residues. The CDR3 nucleotides read TGTGCCAGCAGTCCTAGTCCCCAAGAGACCCAGTACTTC. Its protein is CASSPSPQETQYF.

Ten or more counts support this clonotype. J is TRBJ1-2 and V is TRBV28; 9 nucleotides agree with TRBD1. With 0 bases clipped from V and 5 bases from J, the junction kept 7 bases outside the gene matches. Germline V gene lookup returns CDR1 MDHEN and CDR2 SYDVKM. This CDR3 contains 16 residues. The CDR3: CASSLWTGGWSYGYTF. In DNA, the CDR3 is TGTGCCAGCAGTTTATGGACAGGGGGATGGTCTTATGGCTACACCTTC.